The 24 T cell receptor beta chains reported below all come from one sample, sequenced in a study of blood T cell repertoires in COVID-19. Profiling relied on immunoSEQ multiplex PCR, and the TCRdb table lists in-frame clones only, not all of them. The sample includes roughly 150,000 clones, around 89% of them seen just once. The sample taken for sequencing was peripheral blood. Receptors were obtained from a man aged 50 to 60 who had recovered from COVID-19.

This sequence joins TRBV27 and TRBJ1-5; possible D gene TRBD1, 5 bases. This CDR3 spans 14 amino acids. The germline V gene has CDR1 MNHEY and CDR2 SMNVEV (reference sequence). The V and J ends lost 3 bases and 2 bases respectively, with 8 bases between them. The CDR3 here is CASSFEGGNQPQHF. CDR3 sequence (DNA): TGTGCCAGCAGTTTTGAAGGGGGCAATCAGCCCCAGCATTTT.

This chain connects TRBV5-4 to TRBJ2-7; maybe TRBD1 (5 bases). Trimming pared 0 bases from V and 5 bases from J, leaving 6 bases between. Germline CDR1 reads SGHNT; CDR2 reads YYREEE (reference sequence). CDR3 size: 12 residues. The CDR3 spells CASSLAGNEQYF. DNA of the CDR3: TGTGCCAGCAGCTTGGCAGGGAACGAGCAGTACTTC.

The chain has TRBV21-1 and TRBJ1-2; TRBD1 is the table's D call, not checked against the DNA. TRBV21-1 is given as a pseudogene. The CDR3 spans 14 residues. This CDR3 reads CASSKADRLIGYTF. The CDR3 bases are TGTGCCAGCAGCAAGGCGGACAGACTTATTGGCTACACCTTC.

V gene TRBV29-1 combines with J gene TRBJ1-4; D may be TRBD1 (6 bases). This CDR3 has 14 amino acids. The V and J ends lost 0 bases and 7 bases respectively, with 12 bases between them. Germline values: CDR1 SQVTM, CDR2 ANQGSEA. The CDR3 protein is CSVEETGLGEKLFF. CDR3 DNA: TGCAGCGTTGAAGAGACAGGACTCGGTGAAAAACTGTTTTTT. Full variable domain (missing parts from reference TRBV29-1 and TRBJ1-4): SAVISQKPSRDICQRGTSLTIQCQVDSQVTMMFWYRQQPGQSLTLIATANQGSEATYESGFVIDKFPISRPNLTFSTLTVSNMSPEDSSIYLCSVEETGLGEKLFFGSGTQLSVL.

V is TRBV27 and J is TRBJ2-1, with TRBD1 matching 7 bases. The germline CDR1 and CDR2 sequences are MNHEY and SMNVEV (reference sequence). The CDR3 contains 14 residues. J was trimmed by 6 bases and V by 3 bases; bases with no gene match: 5. As DNA, the CDR3 is TGTGCCAGCAGTTTCCGGGACAGCGGCAATGAGCAGTTCTTC. It encodes CASSFRDSGNEQFF.

This rearrangement joins TRBV24-1 to TRBJ2-1, with 8 bases aligning to TRBD2. The germline V gene has CDR1 KGHDR and CDR2 SFDVKD. This CDR3 region has 14 residues. The J segment lost 1 base and the V segment lost 5 bases, leaving 0 bases of the junction unmatched. The CDR3 DNA is TGTGCCACCAGTGCGGGGGGGTCCTACAATGAGCAGTTCTTC. This gives the protein CATSAGGSYNEQFF.

This clone was counted between two and nine times. The chain joins TRBV25-1 to TRBJ2-5, with 9 bases fitting TRBD2. The CDR3 covers 16 residues. The junction had 5 bases not matched to a gene; V was cut back by 1 base and J by 2 bases. CDR1 and CDR2 (germline): MGHDK, SYGVNS. CDR3 DNA sequence: TGTGCCAGCAGTGAATCGGCTAGCGGGGTGCAAGAGACCCAGTACTTC. Translating gives CASSESASGVQETQYF.

The chain is built from TRBV12-5 and TRBJ1-3, with a weak D call TRBD1 (6 bases). From germline, CDR1 is LGHNT and CDR2 FRNRAP. This CDR3 comprises 17 residues. Trimming removed 2 bases at V and 3 bases at J, with 17 bases between. The CDR3 is CASGLRRTDLVGNTIYF. CDR3 sequence (DNA): TGTGCTAGTGGTTTGCGACGGACAGACCTCGTTGGAAACACCATATATTTT.

The rearrangement joins TRBV6-2 or TRBV6-3 to TRBJ2-5; D is uncertain. This CDR3 is 13 amino acids long. Germline V gene data show CDR1 as MNHEY and CDR2 as SVGEGT. V was cut by 4 bases and J by 5 bases, with 11 bases left in between. CDR3 in DNA: TGTGCCAGCAGTTCACTCCCCGGGGAGACCCAGTACTTC. Translation gives CASSSLPGETQYF.

V gene TRBV5-4 combines with J gene TRBJ2-1; 11 positions match TRBD2. This CDR3 region has 15 residues. In germline, CDR1 is SGHNT, CDR2 YYREEE (reference sequence). V lost 5 bases and J lost 14; bases outside the gene matches: 15. The CDR3: CASSVSGILAGEKFF. Written as DNA, the CDR3 is TGTGCCAGCAGTGTATCGGGGATACTAGCGGGAGAAAAGTTCTTC.

The chain has TRBV21-1 and TRBJ2-3; TRBD2, the table's D call, lacks a check against the DNA. TRBV21-1 is a pseudogene segment. This CDR3 is built from 15 residues. CDR3 nucleotides: TGTGCCAGCAGCAAAAGGCCACGGAGAGGAGATACGCAGTATTTT. Translation gives CASSKRPRRGDTQYF.

The chain employs TRBV3-1 (or the pseudogene TRBV3-2) and TRBJ2-7, with TRBD1 as a possible D gene (6 bases). Germline CDR1 is LGHDT and CDR2 is YNNKEL (reference sequence). V was shortened by 2 bases and J by 6 bases, with 11 bases between the two germline ends. The CDR3 contains 13 residues. The CDR3: CASSQIQGFEQYF. The CDR3, as DNA: TGTGCCAGCAGCCAAATCCAGGGGTTCGAGCAGTACTTC.

The rearrangement links TRBV19 to TRBJ1-5; possible D gene TRBD1, 5 bases. Trimming removed 0 bases at V and 7 bases at J, with 7 bases between. This CDR3 is 13 amino acids long. From germline, CDR1 is LNHDA and CDR2 SQIVND (reference sequence). CDR3 DNA sequence: TGTGCCAGTAGTATAGATGGGGGGCAGCCCCAGCATTTT. Its translation: CASSIDGGQPQHF.

The V gene is TRBV4-1, the J gene TRBJ1-1; D perhaps matches TRBD1 (6 bases). Germline V lookup: CDR1 MGHRA, CDR2 YSYEKL. The CDR3 runs 14 residues. V lost 7 bases, J lost 3 bases, and 15 bases lay in between. The CDR3 DNA sequence: TGCGCCAGCACCTGGGAACAGGGTGACACTGAAGCTTTCTTT. Protein: CASTWEQGDTEAFF.

DNA of the CDR3: TGTGCCAGCAGTTCCCCGTATAGAAAGCAGTACTTC. It codes for CASSSPYRKQYF. The rearrangement joins TRBV28 to TRBJ2-7; D not certain. Trimming removed 4 bases from V and 8 bases from J, with 12 bases in between. This CDR3 has 12 amino acids. Germline CDR1 is MDHEN and CDR2 is SYDVKM.

The chain links TRBV28 to TRBJ1-3, with D maybe TRBD1 (5 bases). CDR1 MDHEN and CDR2 SYDVKM come from the germline V gene. Trimming left V 3 bases short and J 0 bases short, with 12 bases between. The CDR3 contains 16 residues. The CDR3 reads CASSLGTPVSGNTIYF. CDR3 nucleotide sequence: TGTGCCAGCAGTTTGGGGACTCCCGTCTCTGGAAACACCATATATTTT.

V and J are TRBV18 and TRBJ2-6, with 7 bases that match TRBD1. Looked up from germline, CDR1 is KGHSH and CDR2 is LQKENI. V was pared by 5 bases and J by 0 bases, with 7 bases of the junction left unmatched. CDR3 length: 17 residues. CDR3 in amino acids: CASSFPGQSSGANVLTF. CDR3 sequence (DNA): TGTGCCAGCTCATTTCCGGGACAGAGCTCTGGGGCCAACGTCCTGACTTTC.

The J gene is TRBJ2-6, the V gene TRBV7-2; D is unresolved. The CDR3 loop spans 15 amino acids. V was trimmed by 3 bases and J by 0 bases, leaving 6 bases between them. Germline CDR1 and CDR2: SGHTA and FQGNSA. The CDR3 DNA follows: TGTGCCAGCAGCTTTACAGACTCTGGGGCCAACGTCCTGACTTTC. Translation: CASSFTDSGANVLTF.

The chain couples TRBV4-3 to TRBJ2-7; D not resolved. CDR3 length: 13 amino acids. CDR1 and CDR2 from the germline V gene are LGHNA and YSLEER. Trimming removed 1 base from V and 3 bases from J, with 7 bases in between. CDR3 in amino acids: CASSQAAFYEQYF. The CDR3 DNA reads TGCGCCAGCAGCCAAGCCGCGTTCTACGAGCAGTACTTC.

In this sample, this clone turned up a few times. The V call is TRBV4-3, the J call TRBJ2-1, with D perhaps matching TRBD2 (7 bases). V lost 0 bases to trimming and J lost 8 bases, with 17 bases between them. Germline V CDR1 and CDR2: LGHNA, YSLEER. CDR3 length: 16 amino acids. CDR3 residues: CASSQDGRGGLDEQFF. The CDR3 DNA sequence: TGCGCCAGCAGCCAAGATGGGAGGGGGGGCCTAGATGAGCAGTTCTTC.

The chain carries TRBV3-1 (or the pseudogene TRBV3-2) and TRBJ2-1; 7 positions agree with TRBD1. This CDR3 has 15 residues. V dropped 2 bases and J dropped 7; count of bases not matched to a gene: 8. Germline CDR1 LGHDT, CDR2 YNNKEL (reference sequence). In DNA, the CDR3 is TGTGCCAGCAGCCAATCCTTCGACAGGGCTAATGAGCAGTTCTTC. Translated: CASSQSFDRANEQFF.

The chain couples TRBV7-9 to TRBJ2-7; D call uncertain. Trimming removed 1 base from V and 5 bases from J, with 12 bases in between. Germline V gene lookup returns CDR1 SEHNR and CDR2 FQNEAQ (reference sequence). This CDR3 comprises 14 residues. This chain's CDR3 is CASSLESSSNEQYF. CDR3 nucleotides: TGTGCCAGCAGCTTAGAGTCGAGTTCTAACGAGCAGTACTTC.

The rearrangement links TRBV5-6 to TRBJ2-1; perhaps TRBD1 as D (5 bases). The CDR3 is 15 residues long. V was clipped by 4 bases and J by 6 bases, with 17 bases between them. Germline V lookup: CDR1 SGHDT, CDR2 YYEEEE. The CDR3 DNA is TGTGCCAGCAGCCCCCTCCGCAAAGGGGCCAATGAGCAGTTCTTC. Amino acid sequence: CASSPLRKGANEQFF.

The rearrangement joins TRBV5-1 to TRBJ2-2; 7 bases agree with TRBD2. The CDR3 runs 20 residues. The V gene's germline CDR1 is SGHRS and CDR2 YFSETQ. Unmatched junction bases numbered 14, after V lost 0 bases and J lost 0 bases. CDR3 coding DNA: TGCGCCAGCAGCTTGGGAATCCTAGCGGAGCTACGCGCGAACACCGGGGAGCTGTTTTTT. It translates to CASSLGILAELRANTGELFF. The full variable domain, completed using reference TRBV5-1 and TRBJ2-2, is KAGVTQTPRYLIKTRGQQVTLSCSPISGHRSVSWYQQTPGQGLQFLFEYFSETQRNKGNFPGRFSGRQFSNSRSEMNVSTLELGDSALYLCASSLGILAELRANTGELFFGEGSRLTVL.